The 14 T cell receptor beta chains below all came from one sample that was sequenced in a study of blood T cell repertoires in COVID-19. Sequencing used immunoSEQ multiplex PCR; TCRdb keeps in-frame clones, though not all of them. The data show about 140,000 clones, more than 75% seen once. The source material was peripheral blood. Source of these receptors: a woman older than 75 with acute or convalescent COVID-19.

V gene TRBV28 combines with J gene TRBJ1-2; D call uncertain. The V end lost 5 bases, the J end lost 8 bases, and 15 bases lay between the germline ends. The CDR3 contains 13 residues. Per germline, CDR1 MDHEN and CDR2 SYDVKM. The CDR3 nucleotides are TGTGCCAGCAGTCCCTATGAGGGAGGGGGCTACACCTTC. It translates to CASSPYEGGGYTF.

The chain recombines TRBV19 with TRBJ2-5; TRBD1 matches at 9 bases. Trimming cost V 4 bases and J 4 bases; bases outside gene matches: 4. The CDR3 runs to 14 residues. In germline, CDR1 is LNHDA, CDR2 SQIVND (reference sequence). CDR3 DNA: TGTGCCAGTAGTACTACAGGGGGCAGAGAGACCCAGTACTTC. Protein product: CASSTTGGRETQYF.

The V and J genes are TRBV5-1 and TRBJ1-5; no firm D call. Trimming took off 5 bases at V and 0 bases at J, with 12 bases between the two ends. The CDR3 loop spans 15 amino acids. CDR1 and CDR2 (germline): SGHRS, YFSETQ. The CDR3 coding sequence is TGCGCCAGCAGGCTTGGAGGATATAGCAATCAGCCCCAGCATTTT. The encoded protein is CASRLGGYSNQPQHF.

The chain has TRBV11-2 and TRBJ1-6, with TRBD1 as a possible D gene (5 bases). Looked up from germline, CDR1 is SGHAT and CDR2 is FQNNGV. Trimming took 2 bases from V and 5 from J, leaving 13 bases between them. This CDR3 contains 16 residues. CDR3 residues: CASSLNPGIHNSPLHF. The CDR3 nucleotides are TGTGCCAGCAGCTTAAACCCAGGGATCCATAATTCACCCCTCCACTTT.

This chain connects TRBV27 to TRBJ2-1, with a possible D match to TRBD2 (6 bases). Germline V CDR1 and CDR2: MNHEY, SMNVEV (reference sequence). The CDR3 spans 13 residues. V lost 6 bases and J 8 bases, leaving 14 bases between the germline ends. The CDR3 bases are TGTGCCAGCAGCCTTTGGGGGGAGGATGAGCAGTTCTTC. It codes for CASSLWGEDEQFF.

The gene calls are TRBV5-1 and TRBJ1-3; D perhaps matches TRBD1 (6 bases). The V gene lost 1 base and the J gene lost 2 bases, with 13 bases spanning the gap. CDR1 and CDR2 from the germline V gene are SGHRS and YFSETQ. The length of the CDR3 is 16 residues. CDR3 in amino acids: CASSLILGAAGNTIYF. As DNA, the CDR3 is TGCGCCAGCAGCTTGATTTTGGGGGCAGCTGGAAACACCATATATTTT.

The gene calls are TRBV11-1 and TRBJ2-5; 12 bases are a match to TRBD2. Per the germline V gene, CDR1 is SGHAT and CDR2 is FQDESV (reference sequence). V shed 4 bases, J shed 5 bases, and the junction held 8 bases outside the gene matches. There are 16 residues in the CDR3. In DNA, the CDR3 is TGTGCCAGCAGCTCCCGACTAGCGGGAGATGGGGAGACCCAGTACTTC. Encoded protein: CASSSRLAGDGETQYF.

V is TRBV6-4 and J is TRBJ1-2; 7 nucleotides align to TRBD1. Germline CDR1 and CDR2: MRHNA and SNTAGT. This CDR3 spans 18 amino acids. The ends lost 0 bases at V and 4 bases at J; junction bases unmatched: 14. The DNA for the CDR3 is TGTGCCAGCAGTGACTCCGAAGGGGACAGTCGGTTCGGCTATGGCTACACCTTC. Encoded protein: CASSDSEGDSRFGYGYTF.

The V gene is TRBV28, the J gene TRBJ2-7; D unclear. The CDR3 length is 14 residues. The V end was cut by 4 bases, the J end by 1 base, with 11 bases between. Germline-derived CDR1 and CDR2 are MDHEN and SYDVKM. CDR3 in DNA: TGTGCCAGCAGTTCCCGCGGCCATTCCTACGAGCAGTACTTC. It specifies CASSSRGHSYEQYF.

V and J are TRBV7-9 and TRBJ1-6, with 7 positions matching TRBD1. This CDR3 contains 17 residues. Germline trimming cut 5 bases from V and 1 base from J; bases unmatched to any gene: 8. The germline V gene has CDR1 SEHNR and CDR2 FQNEAQ (reference sequence). This chain's CDR3 is CASSRTAGGSYNSPLHF. The CDR3 coding sequence is TGTGCCAGCAGCCGAACCGCAGGGGGTTCCTATAATTCACCCCTCCACTTT.

The rearrangement links TRBV20-1 to TRBJ2-1; D is unclear. Germline V lookup: CDR1 DFQATT, CDR2 SNEGSKA (reference sequence). Between the trimmed V and J ends, which lost 8 bases and 13 bases, there was a span of 18 bases. This CDR3 is 11 amino acids long. This chain's CDR3 is CSSTRMADQFF. In nucleotides, the CDR3 is TGCAGTTCAACCCGAATGGCAGATCAGTTCTTC.

The gene calls are TRBV7-9 and TRBJ1-1, with a tentative D call TRBD1 (6 bases). Looked up from germline, CDR1 is SEHNR and CDR2 is FQNEAQ (reference sequence). The CDR3 consists of 11 residues. Trimming stripped 7 bases from V and 9 bases from J, with 12 bases between. The CDR3 reads CASTQQGKAFF. The CDR3 coding sequence is TGTGCCAGCACCCAGCAGGGGAAAGCTTTCTTT.

The rearrangement uses TRBV7-9 and TRBJ2-3; TRBD1 matches 8 bases. The CDR3 has 15 residues. CDR1 and CDR2 from the germline V gene are SEHNR and FQNEAQ (reference sequence). Trimming cost V 5 bases and J 6 bases; bases outside gene matches: 10. The CDR3 nucleotides read TGTGCCAGCAGCGTTAGACAGGGGATAATTGATACGCAGTATTTT. It specifies CASSVRQGIIDTQYF.

The chain combines TRBV6-5 with TRBJ1-4, with D unresolved. Germline-derived CDR1 and CDR2 are MNHEY and SVGAGI. V was cut by 6 bases and J by 3 bases, with 5 bases left in between. The CDR3 has 12 amino acids. In DNA form, the CDR3 reads TGTGCCAGCAGGCGGCCTAATGAAAAACTGTTTTTT. It yields the protein CASRRPNEKLFF.